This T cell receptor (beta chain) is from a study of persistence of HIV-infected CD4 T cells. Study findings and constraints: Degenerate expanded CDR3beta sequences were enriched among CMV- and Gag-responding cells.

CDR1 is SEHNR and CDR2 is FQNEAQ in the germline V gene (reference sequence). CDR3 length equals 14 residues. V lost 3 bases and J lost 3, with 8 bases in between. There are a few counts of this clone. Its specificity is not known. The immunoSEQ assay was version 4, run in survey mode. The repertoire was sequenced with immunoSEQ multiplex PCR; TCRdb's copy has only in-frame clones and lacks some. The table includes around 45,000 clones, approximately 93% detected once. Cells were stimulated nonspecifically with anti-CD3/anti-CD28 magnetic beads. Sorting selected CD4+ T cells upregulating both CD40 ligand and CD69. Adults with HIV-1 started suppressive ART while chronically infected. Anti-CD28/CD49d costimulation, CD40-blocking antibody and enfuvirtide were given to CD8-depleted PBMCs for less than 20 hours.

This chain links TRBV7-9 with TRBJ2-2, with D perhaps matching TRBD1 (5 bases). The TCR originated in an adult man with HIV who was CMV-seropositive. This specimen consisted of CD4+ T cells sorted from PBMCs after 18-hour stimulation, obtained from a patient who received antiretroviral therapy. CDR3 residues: CASSFGADTGELFF. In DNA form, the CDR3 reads TGTGCCAGCAGCTTTGGGGCGGACACCGGGGAGCTGTTTTTT.